The 21 T cell receptor beta chains given below trace back to one sample, sequenced in a study of beta chain features in type 1 diabetes (dated 2018 in TCRdb). The study at large found these results: In all four CD4+ subsets, TCRB CDR3 length was moderately but significantly shorter in type 1 diabetes patients.

No antigen is known for these receptors. The library was produced with the immunoSEQ multiplex PCR assay. All of the isolated RNA was reverse transcribed with the High Capacity cDNA Reverse Transcription Kit, so expressed TCRB transcripts were sequenced. TCRdb stores this immuneACCESS table with in-frame sequences only. Part of the clones is absent; in the studies checked, under half of the shortfall reflects unresolved V genes, and no reason is known for the rest. The sample includes 310,000 or so clones, with roughly 9% observed a single time. The top ten hold 1% of the sample. The sample consisted of central memory CD4+ T cells from blood. Receptors originate from a man younger than 45 with type 1 diabetes.

About this clone itself: Within the sample, other DNA sequences also encode this same CDR3. This chain joins TRBV25-1 and TRBJ1-2, with 9 bases aligning to TRBD1. Germline V gives CDR1 MGHDK, CDR2 SYGVNS. CDR3 length: 14 amino acids. V lost 5 bases and J lost 4; bases outside the gene matches: 5. CDR3 sequence: CASSSGTGIYGYTF. The CDR3 nucleotides are TGTGCCAGCAGTTCCGGGACAGGGATCTATGGCTACACCTTC.

A remark on this clone: The same CDR3 can be traced to other DNA sequences in this sample. The rearrangement joins TRBV11-2 to TRBJ1-3; D not resolved. The CDR3 runs 14 residues. Germline loops: CDR1 SGHAT, CDR2 FQNNGV. Trimming took off 1 base at V and 1 base at J, with 5 bases between the two ends. For the CDR3, the DNA is TGTGCCAGCAGCTTAGCTTTGTCTGGAAACACCATATATTTT. Encoded protein: CASSLALSGNTIYF.

The CDR3 region has the DNA TGTGCCAGCAGTTGGGAGGGCTACGAGCAGTACTTC. Translating it yields CASSWEGYEQYF. V is TRBV6-5 and J is TRBJ2-7; 7 bases are shared with TRBD2. The CDR3 totals 12 residues. The germline gives CDR1 MNHEY, CDR2 SVGAGI. Trimming at V came to 4 bases and at J to 3 bases, leaving 0 bases not matched to a gene.

CDR3 in amino acids: CASSFKGDTANYGYTF. The DNA of the CDR3 is TGTGCCAGCAGCTTTAAAGGGGATACAGCTAACTATGGCTACACCTTC. The chain joins TRBV7-9 to TRBJ1-2; D might be TRBD1 (5 bases). This CDR3 has 16 amino acids. CDR1 is SEHNR, CDR2 FQNEAQ, per germline (reference sequence). V was pared by 3 bases and J by 0 bases, with 14 bases between.

The chain links TRBV30 to TRBJ1-2; D gene unclear. The CDR3 totals 9 residues. V was pared by 8 bases and J by 6 bases, with 7 bases between. Germline V gives CDR1 GTSNPN, CDR2 SVGIG (reference sequence). The CDR3 nucleotides read TGTGCCGGACCGGATGGCTACACCTTC. Protein: CAGPDGYTF.

There are many counts of this clone. The gene calls are TRBV15 and TRBJ1-2; D is unclear. The CDR3 runs 12 residues. Germline loops: CDR1 LNHNV, CDR2 YYDKDF (reference sequence). V shed 5 bases and J shed 8 bases, with 12 bases lying between them. In DNA form, the CDR3 reads TGTGCCACCAGCCCAGGTTACGGCGGCTACACCTTC. This encodes CATSPGYGGYTF.

The chain joins TRBV4-3 to TRBJ2-1; 10 bases map to TRBD2. Germline-derived CDR1 and CDR2 are LGHNA and YSLEER. This CDR3 region has 20 residues. V lost 2 bases and J lost 0; bases outside the gene matches: 13. CDR3 residues: CASSQTWASGGRSSYNEQFF. CDR3 sequence (DNA): TGCGCCAGCAGCCAAACGTGGGCTAGCGGGGGCCGGAGCTCCTACAATGAGCAGTTCTTC.

This clone was picked up a small number of times. The chain is built from TRBV5-4 and TRBJ1-1; TRBD1 aligns across 10 bases. CDR3 size: 15 residues. Trimming removed 3 bases from V and 0 bases from J; junction bases left unmatched: 2. CDR1 and CDR2 from the germline V gene are SGHNT and YYREEE (reference sequence). In DNA form, the CDR3 reads TGTGCCAGCAGCTGGGACAGGGGAATGAACACTGAAGCTTTCTTT. Its translation: CASSWDRGMNTEAFF.

V and J are TRBV6-5 and TRBJ2-7, with unresolved D. This CDR3 has 14 residues. Germline V gene data show CDR1 as MNHEY and CDR2 as SVGAGI. V shed 2 bases and J shed 7 bases, with 15 bases lying between them. The CDR3 coding sequence is TGTGCCAGCAGTTACACCGGGTCCGGTGGGGAGCAGTACTTC. Its protein product is CASSYTGSGGEQYF.

This chain uses TRBV5-4 with TRBJ1-2; unclear D gene. The CDR3 extends over 14 amino acids. Trimming took 7 bases from V and 8 from J, leaving 21 bases between them. CDR1 and CDR2 from the germline V gene are SGHNT and YYREEE (reference sequence). In DNA form, the CDR3 reads TGTGCCAGCGGAAGAGAGGGTCGGGTGGAGGGCTACACCTTC. Translation gives CASGREGRVEGYTF.

The rearrangement links TRBV7-2 to TRBJ1-2; TRBD1 might be the D (5 bases). Trimming pared 0 bases from V and 4 bases from J, leaving 15 bases between. Looked up from germline, CDR1 is SGHTA and CDR2 is FQGNSA. The CDR3 spans 16 residues. The CDR3 DNA is TGTGCCAGCAGCTTAGCCACCGGGGCCGGGGTCTATGGCTACACCTTC. Residues: CASSLATGAGVYGYTF.

The genes are TRBV5-8 and TRBJ2-3; 7 nucleotides agree with TRBD2. The CDR3 is 15 amino acids. The V gene's germline CDR1 is SGHTS and CDR2 YDEGEE. Trimming at V came to 0 bases and at J to 3 bases, leaving 4 bases not matched to a gene. CDR3 loop: CASSLGGGETDTQYF. CDR3 coding DNA: TGTGCCAGCAGCTTGGGGGGAGGGGAAACAGATACGCAGTATTTT.

In this sample, this clone turned up many times. The V gene is TRBV23-1, the J gene TRBJ1-2; the match to TRBD1 covers 7 bases. TRBV23-1 is sorted into the ORF group, with uncertain function. This CDR3 is built from 10 residues. Germline trimming cut 4 bases from V and 12 bases from J; bases unmatched to any gene: 2. CDR3 sequence (DNA): TGCGCCAGCAGTCCGACAGGGAACACCTTC. This encodes CASSPTGNTF.

This clone was seen a handful of times. The chain employs TRBV5-4 and TRBJ2-7; TRBD1 matches 8 bases. The CDR3 runs to 15 residues. Germline-derived CDR1 and CDR2 are SGHNT and YYREEE (reference sequence). The ends lost 5 bases at V and 3 bases at J; junction bases unmatched: 10. The CDR3 DNA reads as TGTGCCAGCAGTCCACCGGGACAGGTCTACTACGAGCAGTACTTC. It encodes CASSPPGQVYYEQYF.

This clone occurred a few times. The chain couples TRBV7-2 to TRBJ2-1; D might be TRBD1 (6 bases). Trimming left V 0 bases short and J 5 bases short, with 8 bases between. Looked up from germline, CDR1 is SGHTA and CDR2 is FQGNSA. This CDR3 is 14 amino acids long. The CDR3 loop reads CASSLARDNNEQFF. The CDR3 region has the DNA TGTGCCAGCAGCTTAGCGAGGGACAACAATGAGCAGTTCTTC. The full variable domain, in which reference TRBV7-2 and TRBJ2-1 provide the parts outside the CDR3, is GAGVSQSPSNKVTEKGKDVELRCDPISGHTALYWYRQSLGQGLEFLIYFQGNSAPDKSGLPSDRFSAERTGGSVSTLTIQRTQQEDSAVYLCASSLARDNNEQFFGPGTRLTVL.

This clone was counted between two and nine times. This chain links TRBV7-2 with TRBJ2-3, with 10 nucleotides matching TRBD2. Losses at the gene ends were 2 bases for V and 4 bases for J; bases not matched to a gene: 0. There are 14 residues in the CDR3. The germline V gene has CDR1 SGHTA and CDR2 FQGNSA. The CDR3 DNA reads TGTGCCAGCAGCTTACTAGCGGGGGCAGATACGCAGTATTTT. Translating it yields CASSLLAGADTQYF.

This clone was seen only a few times. The rearrangement uses TRBV28 and TRBJ2-3, with 8 bases aligning to TRBD1. The trim removed 3 bases at V and 1 base at J, leaving 3 bases unmatched. The CDR3 loop spans 15 amino acids. Looked up from germline, CDR1 is MDHEN and CDR2 is SYDVKM. The CDR3 region is CASSFQGAGTDTQYF. In DNA, the CDR3 is TGTGCCAGCAGTTTTCAGGGGGCTGGCACAGATACGCAGTATTTT. Complete variable domain (other parts from reference TRBV28 and TRBJ2-3): DVKVTQSSRYLVKRTGEKVFLECVQDMDHENMFWYRQDPGLGLRLIYFSYDVKMKEKGDIPEGYSVSREKKERFSLILESASTNQTSMYLCASSFQGAGTDTQYFGPGTRLTVL.

V and J are TRBV5-1 and TRBJ2-7; the D call may be TRBD1 or TRBD2 (5 bases each). The CDR3 is 15 residues long. The germline V gene has CDR1 SGHRS and CDR2 YFSETQ. The ends were cut back, 3 bases at V and 1 base at J, with 14 bases in the middle. The CDR3 sequence: CASSYSGTESYEQYF. As DNA, the CDR3 is TGCGCCAGCAGCTACTCCGGGACCGAGTCCTACGAGCAGTACTTC.

In its sample, this clone was seen many times. This chain connects TRBV10-3 to TRBJ2-7, with TRBD1 matching 11 bases. Trimming cost V 0 bases and J 6 bases; bases outside gene matches: 7. There are 16 residues in the CDR3. Germline V gene lookup returns CDR1 ENHRY and CDR2 SYGVKD. CDR3 in DNA: TGTGCCATCAGTGAGTCGGGACAGGGGGTATTGGGCGAGCAGTACTTC. It yields the protein CAISESGQGVLGEQYF.

On this clone: Other DNA sequences in this specimen translate into the identical CDR3. This chain links TRBV7-2 with TRBJ1-2, with TRBD1 identical over 9 bases. Looked up from germline, CDR1 is SGHTA and CDR2 is FQGNSA. The trim removed 0 bases at V and 8 bases at J, leaving 4 bases unmatched. This CDR3 spans 14 amino acids. CDR3 bases: TGTGCCAGCAGCTTAGCCGGGACAGGGTTCGGCTACACCTTC. This codes for CASSLAGTGFGYTF.

Note on this clone: The junction shows a germline mismatch at one end, possibly a read error. V gene TRBV10-3 combines with J gene TRBJ2-5; D may match TRBD1 or TRBD2 (5 bases each). Germline CDR1 and CDR2: ENHRY and SYGVKD. The CDR3 contains 16 residues. Here the CDR3 DNA reads TGTGCCAGCAGTTCGGGCTTGGCTAGCAGGGCAGAGACCCAGTACTTC. Amino acids: CASSSGLASRAETQYF.